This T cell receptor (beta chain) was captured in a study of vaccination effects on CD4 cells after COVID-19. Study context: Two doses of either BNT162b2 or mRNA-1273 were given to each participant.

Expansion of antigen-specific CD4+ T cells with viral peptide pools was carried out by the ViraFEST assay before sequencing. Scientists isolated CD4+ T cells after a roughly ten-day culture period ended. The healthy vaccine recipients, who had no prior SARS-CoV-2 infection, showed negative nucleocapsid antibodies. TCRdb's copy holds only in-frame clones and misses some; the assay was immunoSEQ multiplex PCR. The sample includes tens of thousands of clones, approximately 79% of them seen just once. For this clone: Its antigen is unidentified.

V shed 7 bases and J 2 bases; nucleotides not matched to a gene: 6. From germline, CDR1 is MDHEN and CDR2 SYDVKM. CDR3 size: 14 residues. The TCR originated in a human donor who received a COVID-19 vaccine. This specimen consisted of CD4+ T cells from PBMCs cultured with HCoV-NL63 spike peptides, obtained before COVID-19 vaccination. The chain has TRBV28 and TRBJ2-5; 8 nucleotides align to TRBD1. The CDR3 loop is CASIRQGKQETQYF. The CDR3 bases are TGTGCCAGCATCCGACAGGGGAAACAAGAGACCCAGTACTTC. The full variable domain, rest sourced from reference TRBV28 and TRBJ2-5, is DVKVTQSSRYLVKRTGEKVFLECVQDMDHENMFWYRQDPGLGLRLIYFSYDVKMKEKGDIPEGYSVSREKKERFSLILESASTNQTSMYLCASIRQGKQETQYFGPGTRLLVL.